The 25 T cell receptor beta chains below were found in one sample sequenced in a study of cytomegalovirus exposure and HLA in healthy donors. PCR employed 60 Vbeta and 13 Jbeta primers. Clones were sequenced by immunoSEQ multiplex PCR, and TCRdb holds only the in-frame ones, with some missing. Here the sample spans under 200,000 clones, 70% to 90% being singletons. Sample: PBMCs. These receptors all come from a woman between 45 and 65 years old in good health and CMV-seronegative.

The rearrangement joins TRBV27 to TRBJ2-6; 10 bases line up with TRBD2. Trimming at V came to 4 bases and at J to 4 bases, leaving 28 bases not matched to a gene. The CDR3 totals 24 residues. Germline V gives CDR1 MNHEY, CDR2 SMNVEV (reference sequence). The DNA of the CDR3 is TGTGCCAGCAGTTCATCCGGAACAGGGATCGGGTTAGCGGGAGGAGAGGCGGGGGCCAACGTCCTGACTTTC. It codes for CASSSSGTGIGLAGGEAGANVLTF.

This sequence joins TRBV19 and TRBJ2-5, with TRBD1 as a possible D gene (5 bases). Trimming took 3 bases from V and 4 from J, leaving 12 bases between them. CDR1 is LNHDA, CDR2 SQIVND, per germline (reference sequence). The CDR3 spans 14 residues. This chain's CDR3 is CASSIKGKGETQYF. The CDR3 DNA is TGTGCCAGTAGTATTAAGGGGAAAGGAGAGACCCAGTACTTC.

This clone showed up just a few times. The chain couples TRBV2 to TRBJ1-1; TRBD1 aligns across 9 bases. Trimming at V came to 6 bases and at J to 1 base, leaving 6 bases not matched to a gene. Germline lookup yields CDR1 SNHLY and CDR2 FYNNEI. This CDR3 region has 15 residues. Here the CDR3 reads CASRREGQGNTEAFF. CDR3 sequence (DNA): TGTGCCAGCAGAAGAGAGGGACAGGGGAACACTGAAGCTTTCTTT.

DNA for the CDR3: TGTGCCAGCAGCGCCTCGGCTAGCGAGGCCAAAAACATTCAGTACTTC. It encodes CASSASASEAKNIQYF. V and J are TRBV21-1 and TRBJ2-4; TRBD2, the table's D call, lacks a check against the DNA. TRBV21-1 is a recognized pseudogene. CDR3 length: 16 residues.

This sequence joins TRBV10-3 and TRBJ1-4; 7 positions agree with TRBD1. J gave up 8 bases and V 6 bases, and 6 bases lay outside the gene matches. The CDR3 runs to 13 residues. CDR1 is ENHRY and CDR2 is SYGVKD in the germline V gene. CDR3 coding DNA: TGTGCCATCAGGGAATCACAGGGGGAAAAACTGTTTTTT. This encodes CAIRESQGEKLFF.

The CDR3 bases are TGCAGCGCGGACAGGGACGGGGAGCTGTTTTTT. This translates into CSADRDGELFF. The genes are TRBV29-1 and TRBJ2-2, with TRBD1 identical over 8 bases. The length of the CDR3 is 11 residues. Trimming took 7 bases from V and 7 from J; bases not matched to a gene: 2. Germline lookup yields CDR1 SQVTM and CDR2 ANQGSEA.

This chain connects TRBV7-9 to TRBJ2-2, with 9 bases lining up with TRBD2. Per the germline V gene, CDR1 is SEHNR and CDR2 is FQNEAQ (reference sequence). The V gene end was trimmed by 5 bases and the J gene end by 5 bases; junction bases not matched to a gene: 6. There are 15 residues in the CDR3. Here the CDR3 reads CASSLSGGRTGELFF. Here the CDR3 DNA reads TGTGCCAGCAGCCTCAGCGGGGGGAGGACCGGGGAGCTGTTTTTT.

This clone was found a few times. The CDR3 DNA reads TGCGCCAGCAGCTTGGGGGCGAAAGAGACCCAGTACTTC. This codes for CASSLGAKETQYF. The chain recombines TRBV5-1 with TRBJ2-5; D unresolved. Germline CDR1 is SGHRS and CDR2 is YFSETQ. With 0 bases removed from V and 3 bases from J, the gap between germline ends came to 6 bases. The CDR3 consists of 13 residues.

V usage is TRBV6-1 and J usage is TRBJ2-7, with TRBD2 matching 10 bases. The CDR3 has 14 amino acids. J gave up 2 bases and V 4 bases, and 2 bases lay outside the gene matches. CDR1 MNHNS and CDR2 SASEGT come from the germline V gene. CDR3 in amino acids: CASSGGLATYEQYF. The CDR3 coding sequence is TGTGCCAGCAGTGGGGGACTAGCGACCTACGAGCAGTACTTC.

The chain employs TRBV7-9 and TRBJ2-3, with TRBD2 matching over 7 bases. This CDR3 has 17 amino acids. V lost 4 bases to trimming and J lost 6 bases; unmatched junction nucleotides: 16. CDR1 and CDR2 from the germline V gene are SEHNR and FQNEAQ (reference sequence). CDR3 bases: TGTGCCAGCAGCTCTGGACCGGGAGGACTGAAATCGGATACGCAGTATTTT. Amino acid sequence: CASSSGPGGLKSDTQYF.

The genes are TRBV27 and TRBJ2-7; 9 positions agree with TRBD1. CDR3 size: 14 residues. CDR1 and CDR2 from the germline V gene are MNHEY and SMNVEV (reference sequence). The J segment lost 4 bases and the V segment lost 4 bases, leaving 5 bases of the junction unmatched. CDR3 in DNA: TGTGCCAGCAGTTCCCCCGGACAGGGGTACGAGCAGTACTTC. The encoded protein is CASSSPGQGYEQYF.

The CDR3 protein is CASSHGQAEPYEQYF. CDR3 bases: TGTGCCAGCAGCCACGGACAGGCGGAACCCTACGAGCAGTACTTC. The V call is TRBV28, the J call TRBJ2-5; 7 bases map to TRBD1. TRBJ2-7 matches the DNA end more closely, so the J call is doubtful. Germline CDR1 and CDR2: MDHEN and SYDVKM. The CDR3 totals 15 residues.

The genes are TRBV7-9 and TRBJ2-5, with 7 bases that match TRBD2. CDR1 SEHNR and CDR2 FQNEAQ come from the germline V gene (reference sequence). V lost 5 bases to trimming and J lost 7 bases; unmatched junction nucleotides: 13. The length of the CDR3 is 15 residues. The CDR3 DNA reads TGTGCCAGCAGCCTCCGCGGGGGAGACAACGGGACCCAGTACTTC. It translates to CASSLRGGDNGTQYF.

The chain couples TRBV6-1 to TRBJ2-7; weak D call: TRBD1 (6 bases). This CDR3 is 14 amino acids long. Trimming shortened V by 6 bases and J by 1 base, and 13 bases separated the two germline ends. The germline gives CDR1 MNHNS, CDR2 SASEGT. The CDR3 sequence is CASSPYRESYEQYF. CDR3 DNA: TGTGCCAGCAGCCCCTACAGGGAGTCCTACGAGCAGTACTTC.

The V call is TRBV19, the J call TRBJ2-7; TRBD1 is a possible D gene (5 bases). V was shortened by 2 bases and J by 0 bases, with 11 bases between the two germline ends. The V gene's germline CDR1 is LNHDA and CDR2 SQIVND (reference sequence). This CDR3 spans 15 amino acids. The chain's CDR3 is CASSINRNPSYEQYF. The CDR3 bases are TGTGCCAGTAGTATAAACAGGAACCCCTCCTACGAGCAGTACTTC.

The chain combines TRBV9 with TRBJ1-2; TRBD1 matches 12 bases. This CDR3 region has 14 residues. The V gene end was trimmed by 0 bases and the J gene end by 7 bases; junction bases not matched to a gene: 1. Looked up from germline, CDR1 is SGDLS and CDR2 is YYNGEE. CDR3 nucleotide sequence: TGTGCCAGCAGCGTAGGGGACAGGGGGCTTGGCTACACCTTC. This codes for CASSVGDRGLGYTF. Based on the CDR3 plus reference TRBV9 and TRBJ1-2, the full variable domain is DSGVTQTPKHLITATGQRVTLRCSPRSGDLSVYWYQQSLDQGLQFLIQYYNGEERAKGNILERFSAQQFPDLHSELNLSSLELGDSALYFCASSVGDRGLGYTFGSGTRLTVV.

V usage is TRBV2 and J usage is TRBJ1-4, with D possibly being TRBD1 (6 bases). Germline V gene lookup returns CDR1 SNHLY and CDR2 FYNNEI. The CDR3 spans 13 residues. The V end was cut by 10 bases, the J end by 4 bases, with 13 bases between. The CDR3 nucleotides are TGTGCCATCTCCGGGACACTTAATGAAAAACTGTTTTTT. Its protein is CAISGTLNEKLFF.

The chain carries TRBV7-6 and TRBJ1-1; the D gene is possibly TRBD1 (5 bases). The CDR3 extends over 15 amino acids. Germline V gene lookup returns CDR1 SGHVS and CDR2 FNYEAQ. Deletions cut 0 bases from V and 0 bases from J, with 8 bases between. In DNA, the CDR3 is TGTGCCAGCAGCTTAGCTGGGACTTTGAACACTGAAGCTTTCTTT. It specifies CASSLAGTLNTEAFF.

This chain connects TRBV2 to TRBJ1-5; TRBD1 aligns across 7 bases. J gave up 4 bases and V 6 bases, and 12 bases lay outside the gene matches. The CDR3 consists of 16 residues. Germline-derived CDR1 and CDR2 are SNHLY and FYNNEI. The CDR3 nucleotides read TGTGCCAGCAGGCCGACAGGGACGGGGGTAAATCAGCCCCAGCATTTT. The encoded protein is CASRPTGTGVNQPQHF.

The V and J genes are TRBV18 and TRBJ2-1; 9 nucleotides align to TRBD2. CDR1 is KGHSH, CDR2 LQKENI, per germline. The CDR3 loop spans 16 amino acids. Trimming at V came to 3 bases and at J to 8 bases, leaving 11 bases not matched to a gene. CDR3 amino acids: CASSPRVAGVFYEQFF. For the CDR3, the DNA is TGTGCCAGCTCACCGCGGGTAGCGGGAGTGTTCTATGAGCAGTTCTTC. Looking up the rest from reference TRBV18 and TRBJ2-1 gives the full variable domain: NAGVMQNPRHLVRRRGQEARLRCSPMKGHSHVYWYRQLPEEGLKFMVYLQKENIIDESGMPKERFSAEFPKEGPSILRIQQVVRGDSAAYFCASSPRVAGVFYEQFFGPGTRLTVL.

This clone was observed once. V and J are TRBV4-3 and TRBJ1-3; 7 bases agree with TRBD1. This CDR3 spans 13 amino acids. The trim removed 4 bases at V and 8 bases at J, leaving 5 bases unmatched. The germline V gene encodes CDR1 LGHNA and CDR2 YSLEER. The CDR3 region has the DNA TGCGCCAGCAGCCGCCTCGGACAGGACACCATATATTTT. Translation gives CASSRLGQDTIYF.

V usage is TRBV5-1 and J usage is TRBJ2-5, with TRBD2 matching over 8 bases. V lost 2 bases and J lost 2; bases outside the gene matches: 2. The length of the CDR3 is 14 residues. Germline V gives CDR1 SGHRS, CDR2 YFSETQ. In DNA form, the CDR3 reads TGCGCCAGCAGCTTACCTAGCGGGCAAGAGACCCAGTACTTC. It specifies CASSLPSGQETQYF.

The chain has TRBV28 and TRBJ2-3; 9 nucleotides agree with TRBD2. Germline trimming cut 5 bases from V and 2 bases from J; bases unmatched to any gene: 8. There are 16 residues in the CDR3. From germline, CDR1 is MDHEN and CDR2 SYDVKM. This CDR3 is CASSPGTSINTDTQYF. The CDR3 DNA reads as TGTGCCAGCAGTCCGGGGACTAGCATTAACACAGATACGCAGTATTTT.

The chain has TRBV19 and TRBJ1-1, with D unresolved. Germline-derived CDR1 and CDR2 are LNHDA and SQIVND (reference sequence). V gave up 4 bases and J gave up 4 bases, with 16 bases separating them. The CDR3 totals 15 residues. The CDR3 nucleotides read TGTGCCAGTAGTAGGCTAGGCAACCCCCTCACTGAAGCTTTCTTT. Encoded protein: CASSRLGNPLTEAFF.

The CDR3 DNA reads TGTGCCAGCCGACTCGGGGAACATCACAATGAGCAGTTCTTC. It translates to CASRLGEHHNEQFF. This chain joins TRBV11-2 and TRBJ2-1; a possible D gene is TRBD2 (5 bases). From germline, CDR1 is SGHAT and CDR2 FQNNGV. V was trimmed by 8 bases and J by 5 bases, leaving 16 bases between them. This CDR3 contains 14 residues.